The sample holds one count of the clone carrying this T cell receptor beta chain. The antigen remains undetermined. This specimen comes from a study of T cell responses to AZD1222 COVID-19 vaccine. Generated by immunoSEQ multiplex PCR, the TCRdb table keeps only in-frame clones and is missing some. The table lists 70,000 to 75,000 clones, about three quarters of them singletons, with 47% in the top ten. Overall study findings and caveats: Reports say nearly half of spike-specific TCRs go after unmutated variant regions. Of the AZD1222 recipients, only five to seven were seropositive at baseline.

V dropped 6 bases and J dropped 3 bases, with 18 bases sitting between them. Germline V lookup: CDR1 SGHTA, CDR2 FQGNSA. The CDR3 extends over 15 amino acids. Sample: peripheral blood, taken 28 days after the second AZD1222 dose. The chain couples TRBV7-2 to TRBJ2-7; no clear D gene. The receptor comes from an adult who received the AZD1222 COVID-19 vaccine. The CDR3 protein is CASRSRPQQNYEQYF. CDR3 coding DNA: TGTGCCAGCAGGTCCAGACCACAACAAAACTACGAGCAGTACTTC.